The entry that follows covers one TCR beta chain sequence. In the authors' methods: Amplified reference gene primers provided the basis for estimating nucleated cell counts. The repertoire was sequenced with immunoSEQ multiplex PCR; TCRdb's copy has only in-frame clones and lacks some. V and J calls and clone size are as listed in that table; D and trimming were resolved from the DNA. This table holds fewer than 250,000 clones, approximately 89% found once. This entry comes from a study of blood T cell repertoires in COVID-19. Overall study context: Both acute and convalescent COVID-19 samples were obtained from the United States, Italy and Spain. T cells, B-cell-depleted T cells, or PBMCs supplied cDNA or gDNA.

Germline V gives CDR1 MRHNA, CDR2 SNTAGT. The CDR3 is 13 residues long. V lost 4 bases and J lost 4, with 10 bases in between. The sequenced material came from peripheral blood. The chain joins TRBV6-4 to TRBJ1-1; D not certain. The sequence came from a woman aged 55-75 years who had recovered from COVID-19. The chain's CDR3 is CASSAEESTEAFF. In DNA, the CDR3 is TGTGCCAGCAGTGCCGAGGAGTCCACTGAAGCTTTCTTT.